Shown below are 27 T cell receptor beta chains from a single sample sequenced in a study of blood T cell repertoires in COVID-19. The method was immunoSEQ multiplex PCR; TCRdb's version includes in-frame clones alone and lacks a portion of them. The profile covers approximately 150,000 clones, with 82% appearing a single time and 15% to 20% taken by the ten largest. Material: PBMCs or T cells enriched from blood (not recorded which). Every receptor here comes from a man aged 60 to 75 who had recovered from COVID-19.

J is TRBJ2-1 and V is TRBV28, with D tentatively TRBD2 (7 bases). Trimming pared 8 bases from V and 5 bases from J, leaving 13 bases between. Germline CDR1 is MDHEN and CDR2 is SYDVKM. CDR3 length equals 13 residues. The CDR3 loop is CASRGAYNNEQFF. The DNA of the CDR3 is TGTGCCAGCCGGGGGGCTTACAACAATGAGCAGTTCTTC.

This clone was observed once. J is TRBJ1-2 and V is TRBV19, with D tentatively TRBD1 (6 bases). CDR3 size: 15 residues. Per germline, CDR1 LNHDA and CDR2 SQIVND (reference sequence). V was shortened by 2 bases and J by 5 bases, with 15 bases between the two germline ends. CDR3 in amino acids: CASSIMEDSPYGYTF. The CDR3 coding sequence is TGTGCCAGTAGTATAATGGAGGACAGTCCGTATGGCTACACCTTC. The whole variable domain, remainder taken from reference TRBV19 and TRBJ1-2, is DGGITQSPKYLFRKEGQNVTLSCEQNLNHDAMYWYRQDPGQGLRLIYYSQIVNDFQKGDIAEGYSVSREKKESFPLTVTSAQKNPTAFYLCASSIMEDSPYGYTFGSGTRLTVV.

The gene calls are TRBV7-2 and TRBJ2-7; the D is unclear. Germline loops: CDR1 SGHTA, CDR2 FQGNSA. The V end was cut by 2 bases, the J end by 5 bases, with 4 bases between. This CDR3 is built from 11 residues. CDR3: CASSLLDEQYF. The DNA for the CDR3 is TGTGCCAGCAGCTTATTAGACGAGCAGTACTTC.

The rearrangement joins TRBV15 to TRBJ2-1; D not certain. The germline V gene has CDR1 LNHNV and CDR2 YYDKDF (reference sequence). Trimming pared 0 bases from V and 6 bases from J, leaving 15 bases between. The CDR3 contains 16 residues. CDR3 DNA: TGTGCCACCAGCAGAGATCTGGCGGTTTTGCGCAATGAGCAGTTCTTC. This translates into CATSRDLAVLRNEQFF.

The chain is built from TRBV9 and TRBJ2-5, with D possibly TRBD2 on 5 matching bases. Trimming stripped 0 bases from V and 1 base from J, with 10 bases between. Per germline, CDR1 SGDLS and CDR2 YYNGEE. The CDR3 contains 15 residues. This CDR3 is CASSVDEGPQETQYF. CDR3 coding DNA: TGTGCCAGCAGCGTAGATGAGGGCCCCCAAGAGACCCAGTACTTC.

This chain links TRBV5-1 with TRBJ2-1; D unclear. The CDR3 loop spans 14 amino acids. V was cut by 0 bases and J by 6 bases, with 10 bases left in between. Germline-derived CDR1 and CDR2 are SGHRS and YFSETQ. For the CDR3, the DNA is TGCGCCAGCAGCTTGGACAGTACAGCCAATGAGCAGTTCTTC. Residues: CASSLDSTANEQFF.

This chain uses TRBV5-1 with TRBJ2-7; 9 bases are a match to TRBD2. The V gene's germline CDR1 is SGHRS and CDR2 YFSETQ. Trimming at V came to 0 bases and at J to 5 bases, leaving 6 bases not matched to a gene. The CDR3 is 15 amino acids. The CDR3: CASSLEGLAGNEQYF. The CDR3 DNA follows: TGCGCCAGCAGCTTGGAAGGCCTAGCGGGGAACGAGCAGTACTTC.

The chain employs TRBV5-1 and TRBJ1-1; 8 bases line up with TRBD1. Germline V gives CDR1 SGHRS, CDR2 YFSETQ. This CDR3 region has 19 residues. The trim removed 0 bases at V and 1 base at J, leaving 14 bases unmatched. CDR3 loop: CASSLGIPGQVSPNTEAFF. CDR3 nucleotides: TGCGCCAGCAGCTTGGGTATCCCGGGACAGGTCTCCCCGAACACTGAAGCTTTCTTT.

CDR3: CASSTSIHEKLFF. The CDR3 coding sequence is TGTGCCAGCTCCACAAGTATCCATGAAAAACTGTTTTTT. The rearrangement joins TRBV3-1 (or the pseudogene TRBV3-2) to TRBJ1-4; D remains ambiguous. This CDR3 has 13 residues. CDR1 is LGHDT and CDR2 is YNNKEL in the germline V gene (reference sequence). Trimming pared 8 bases from V and 6 bases from J, leaving 13 bases between.

This sequence joins TRBV10-3 and TRBJ2-1, with 8 bases matching TRBD2. CDR3 length: 16 amino acids. Germline V CDR1 and CDR2: ENHRY, SYGVKD. The V gene end was trimmed by 0 bases and the J gene end by 8 bases; junction bases not matched to a gene: 9. Here the CDR3 DNA reads TGTGCCATCAGTGAGTCGGTCAACGGGAGGGGGGATGAGCAGTTCTTC. As protein: CAISESVNGRGDEQFF.

The DNA for the CDR3 is TGTGCCAGCAGCCTTAAGTTCGGTGGTGAGCAGTTCTTC. This gives the protein CASSLKFGGEQFF. The gene calls are TRBV14 and TRBJ2-1, with D hard to call. The CDR3 sequence is 13 residues long. The ends were cut back, 4 bases at V and 9 bases at J, with 13 bases in the middle. Per germline, CDR1 SGHDN and CDR2 FVKESK.

The chain carries TRBV7-6 and TRBJ2-7, with a possible D match to TRBD2 (6 bases). CDR1 and CDR2 (germline): SGHVS, FNYEAQ. The V and J ends lost 1 base and 6 bases respectively, with 13 bases between them. The CDR3 is 14 residues long. The CDR3 protein is CASSLEFGGREQYF. The DNA of the CDR3 is TGTGCCAGCAGCTTAGAATTCGGGGGTCGCGAGCAGTACTTC.

This chain connects TRBV12-5 to TRBJ2-5, with D perhaps matching TRBD2 (6 bases). The CDR3 runs 15 residues. CDR1 and CDR2 from the germline V gene are LGHNT and FRNRAP. Trimming removed 6 bases from V and 4 bases from J, with 18 bases in between. The CDR3 sequence: CASGRGGEEGETQYF. As DNA, the CDR3 is TGTGCTAGTGGCAGAGGAGGGGAAGAAGGAGAGACCCAGTACTTC.

This chain connects TRBV7-2 to TRBJ2-7, with D maybe TRBD2 (5 bases). The germline gives CDR1 SGHTA, CDR2 FQGNSA. Trimming left V 6 bases short and J 0 bases short, with 15 bases between. CDR3 size: 15 residues. Here the CDR3 DNA reads TGTGCCAGCAGGAAAGAACGGACTTTCTCCTACGAGCAGTACTTC. Amino acid sequence: CASRKERTFSYEQYF.

This clone was seen a handful of times. The chain has TRBV7-8 and TRBJ1-5, with 7 bases fitting TRBD1. V dropped 7 bases and J dropped 5; count of bases not matched to a gene: 8. The CDR3 sequence is 14 residues long. Germline values: CDR1 SGHVS, CDR2 FQNEAQ. In nucleotides, the CDR3 is TGTGCCAGCACCGAGCGGACAGGATATCAGCCCCAGCATTTT. The encoded protein is CASTERTGYQPQHF.

The gene calls are TRBV19 and TRBJ2-2; 9 bases are shared with TRBD1. Trimming cost V 6 bases and J 3 bases; bases outside gene matches: 2. Germline V gene data show CDR1 as LNHDA and CDR2 as SQIVND (reference sequence). The CDR3 extends over 14 amino acids. This chain's CDR3 is CASRGDRDTGELFF. The CDR3 nucleotides read TGTGCCAGTAGGGGGGACAGGGACACCGGGGAGCTGTTTTTT. Complete variable domain (other parts from reference TRBV19 and TRBJ2-2): DGGITQSPKYLFRKEGQNVTLSCEQNLNHDAMYWYRQDPGQGLRLIYYSQIVNDFQKGDIAEGYSVSREKKESFPLTVTSAQKNPTAFYLCASRGDRDTGELFFGEGSRLTVL.

V and J are TRBV5-1 and TRBJ1-1; D might be TRBD1 (5 bases). Looked up from germline, CDR1 is SGHRS and CDR2 is YFSETQ. Trimming removed 4 bases at V and 8 bases at J, with 18 bases between. The CDR3 covers 14 residues. DNA of the CDR3: TGCGCCAGCAGCACCACAGCGGGGCGGCAAGAAGCTTTCTTT. It codes for CASSTTAGRQEAFF.

This clone was seen a single time. The chain carries TRBV6-5 and TRBJ2-7; 9 bases fit TRBD1. V lost 5 bases and J lost 4; bases outside the gene matches: 9. Per the germline V gene, CDR1 is MNHEY and CDR2 is SVGAGI. This CDR3 is built from 15 residues. The CDR3 reads CASSPAGTGRYEQYF. In nucleotides, the CDR3 is TGTGCCAGCAGTCCAGCCGGGACAGGGAGGTACGAGCAGTACTTC.

This chain connects TRBV3-1 (or the pseudogene TRBV3-2) to TRBJ2-1; 8 positions match TRBD2. Germline loops: CDR1 LGHDT, CDR2 YNNKEL (reference sequence). The CDR3 totals 14 residues. V dropped 7 bases and J dropped 4; count of bases not matched to a gene: 6. The CDR3 region has the DNA TGTGCCAGCAACCAGCGGGGGCCTTACAATGAGCAGTTCTTC. Translation: CASNQRGPYNEQFF.

This sequence joins TRBV7-2 and TRBJ2-3, with a tentative D call TRBD2 (6 bases). This CDR3 is 15 amino acids long. The V gene lost 5 bases and the J gene lost 7 bases, with 19 bases spanning the gap. Germline V gene lookup returns CDR1 SGHTA and CDR2 FQGNSA. CDR3 loop: CASSRFGAGPNTQYF. CDR3 DNA sequence: TGTGCCAGCAGCCGTTTTGGAGCGGGCCCTAATACGCAGTATTTT.

The chain carries TRBV19 and TRBJ1-5, with TRBD1 matching over 12 bases. Germline trimming cut 6 bases from V and 0 bases from J; bases unmatched to any gene: 6. Germline values: CDR1 LNHDA, CDR2 SQIVND (reference sequence). This CDR3 spans 17 amino acids. The DNA of the CDR3 is TGTGCCAGTAGCGGGGGGACAGGGGGCGTTAGCAATCAGCCCCAGCATTTT. It codes for CASSGGTGGVSNQPQHF.

The chain uses TRBV25-1 and TRBJ1-2; maybe TRBD1 (5 bases). The CDR3 length is 12 residues. From germline, CDR1 is MGHDK and CDR2 SYGVNS. V lost 4 bases, J lost 2 bases, and 5 bases lay in between. CDR3 nucleotide sequence: TGTGCCAGCAGTGGACAGAACTATGGCTACACCTTC. This codes for CASSGQNYGYTF.

The chain carries TRBV28 and TRBJ1-2, with 8 bases identical to TRBD1. Germline lookup yields CDR1 MDHEN and CDR2 SYDVKM. The trim removed 2 bases at V and 1 base at J, leaving 3 bases unmatched. The length of the CDR3 is 15 residues. CDR3 sequence: CASSLGTGRNYGYTF. CDR3 nucleotides: TGTGCCAGCAGTTTAGGGACAGGACGTAACTATGGCTACACCTTC.

The rearrangement joins TRBV28 to TRBJ2-7; D unresolved. This CDR3 has 13 residues. V was clipped by 4 bases and J by 2 bases, with 9 bases between them. Per the germline V gene, CDR1 is MDHEN and CDR2 is SYDVKM. CDR3 nucleotide sequence: TGTGCCAGCAGTTCCCCGGGTACCTACGAGCAGTACTTC. Its translation: CASSSPGTYEQYF.

The chain combines TRBV7-9 with TRBJ1-1; the match to TRBD1 covers 10 bases. CDR1 is SEHNR and CDR2 is FQNEAQ in the germline V gene (reference sequence). This CDR3 is built from 15 residues. V trimming: 4 bases; J trimming: 0 bases; junction bases outside the gene matches: 2. CDR3 sequence: CASSSTGGLNTEAFF. CDR3 nucleotide sequence: TGTGCCAGCAGCTCGACAGGGGGCCTGAACACTGAAGCTTTCTTT.

V usage is TRBV10-3 and J usage is TRBJ1-6, with D maybe TRBD1 (5 bases). Germline V gene lookup returns CDR1 ENHRY and CDR2 SYGVKD. Trimming took off 2 bases at V and 8 bases at J, with 13 bases between the two ends. The CDR3 is 15 residues long. The CDR3 sequence is CAISEITGSDSPLHF. The DNA for the CDR3 is TGTGCCATCAGTGAGATTACAGGTTCGGATTCACCCCTCCACTTT.

This clone was picked up a small number of times. The rearrangement links TRBV7-8 to TRBJ2-7; TRBD1 matches at 7 bases. The CDR3 is made up of 17 amino acids. V trimming: 1 base; J trimming: 3 bases; junction bases outside the gene matches: 12. CDR1 SGHVS and CDR2 FQNEAQ come from the germline V gene. CDR3 DNA: TGTGCCAGCAGCTTAGATATGGGGACAGCGCCCTACTACGAGCAGTACTTC. As protein: CASSLDMGTAPYYEQYF.